The sequence of this T cell receptor (beta chain) was determined in a study of blood T cell repertoires in COVID-19. On the study more broadly: Acute and convalescent COVID-19 specimens originated in the United States, Italy and Spain. T cells, B-cell-depleted T cells, or PBMCs supplied cDNA or gDNA.

As originally analysed: Reference gene primers were amplified, and this amplification served to estimate nucleated cell counts. Only in-frame clones appear in the TCRdb table, and some are missing; sequencing was by immunoSEQ multiplex PCR. That table furnishes V, J and clone size, whereas the DNA furnished D and trimming. The table lists over 200,000 clones, less than 90% of them singletons. V lost 0 bases and J lost 2; bases outside the gene matches: 4. Germline V CDR1 and CDR2: SEHNR, FQNEAQ (reference sequence). This CDR3 has 15 amino acids. The receptor was derived from a man aged 40-49 years with active or convalescent COVID-19. The sequenced material came from peripheral blood. The chain combines TRBV7-9 with TRBJ2-7; TRBD1 matches at 7 bases. For the CDR3, the DNA is TGTGCCAGCAGCTTAGCGGGGGACAGTACCTACGAGCAGTACTTC. This gives the protein CASSLAGDSTYEQYF.